Following are 26 T cell receptor beta chains from one sample sequenced in a study of PD-L1 blockade in urothelial cancer. Time point indicated: pretreatment peripheral blood. Here immunoSEQ multiplex PCR was the method, and the copy in TCRdb shows in-frame clones only, minus some. The sample has 30,000 to 40,000 clones, over 70% seen once. Sequenced here: PBMCs, sampled around atezolizumab (anti-PD-L1) treatment. The receptors shown here come from a man in his sixties with urothelial cancer.

V gene TRBV10-3 combines with J gene TRBJ1-2; 7 nucleotides align to TRBD1. The CDR3 sequence is 15 residues long. Germline CDR1 ENHRY, CDR2 SYGVKD. V lost 3 bases and J lost 8; bases outside the gene matches: 12. The CDR3 DNA follows: TGTGCCATCAGTGACCCACAGGGGAGGACTACGGGCTACACCTTC. It specifies CAISDPQGRTTGYTF.

The chain links TRBV9 to TRBJ1-1; TRBD1 matches 8 bases. The trim removed 2 bases at V and 4 bases at J, leaving 7 bases unmatched. The CDR3 spans 15 residues. Germline CDR1 is SGDLS and CDR2 is YYNGEE. This CDR3 is CASSVTGALTTEAFF. The CDR3 DNA reads as TGTGCCAGCAGCGTGACAGGGGCTTTGACCACTGAAGCTTTCTTT.

The chain links TRBV11-2 to TRBJ2-5, with 7 bases lining up with TRBD1. There are 11 residues in the CDR3. Germline V gene data show CDR1 as SGHAT and CDR2 as FQNNGV. The CDR3 here is CAAQGEETQYF. CDR3 DNA sequence: TGTGCTGCCCAGGGGGAAGAGACCCAGTACTTC.

This chain connects TRBV18 to TRBJ1-1, with 9 nucleotides matching TRBD1. CDR1 and CDR2 (germline): KGHSH, LQKENI. V trimming: 4 bases; J trimming: 1 base; junction bases outside the gene matches: 10. This CDR3 is built from 17 residues. CDR3 amino acids: CASSLRTGDTGNTEAFF. CDR3 DNA sequence: TGTGCCAGCTCACTTCGGACAGGGGACACGGGGAACACTGAAGCTTTCTTT.

The rearrangement links TRBV5-4 to TRBJ2-2, with no clear D. Trimming pared 3 bases from V and 0 bases from J, leaving 12 bases between. Looked up from germline, CDR1 is SGHNT and CDR2 is YYREEE (reference sequence). The CDR3 extends over 16 amino acids. As DNA, the CDR3 is TGTGCCAGCAGCTCCCGTTTGGCTCCGAACACCGGGGAGCTGTTTTTT. This sequence encodes CASSSRLAPNTGELFF.

The chain employs TRBV5-1 and TRBJ2-3; D uncertain. V was clipped by 4 bases and J by 4 bases, with 13 bases between them. CDR3 size: 14 residues. Germline-derived CDR1 and CDR2 are SGHRS and YFSETQ. The CDR3 spells CASSPVASSDTQYF. The CDR3 coding sequence is TGCGCCAGCAGCCCTGTTGCGAGCTCAGATACGCAGTATTTT.

The rearrangement links TRBV18 to TRBJ2-5, with 9 bases that match TRBD1. The CDR3 has 15 amino acids. CDR1 is KGHSH, CDR2 LQKENI, per germline. The junction had 6 bases not matched to a gene; V was cut back by 3 bases and J by 4 bases. For the CDR3, the DNA is TGTGCCAGCTCACCGACAGGGGGAAAGGGAGAGACCCAGTACTTC. Encoded protein: CASSPTGGKGETQYF.

This clone was observed once. The V gene is TRBV2, the J gene TRBJ1-6, with TRBD1 identical over 9 bases. The V gene end was trimmed by 6 bases and the J gene end by 6 bases; junction bases not matched to a gene: 9. The CDR3 has 16 amino acids. Germline loops: CDR1 SNHLY, CDR2 FYNNEI. CDR3 protein: CASSVRGGQGNSPLHF. For the CDR3, the DNA is TGTGCCAGCAGCGTAAGAGGGGGACAGGGTAATTCACCCCTCCACTTT.

Only a few counts were recorded for this clone. The DNA for the CDR3 is TGTGCCAGCAGACCCACCCGGGATACGCAGTATTTT. It specifies CASRPTRDTQYF. The chain links TRBV28 to TRBJ2-3; no reliable D call. The germline V and J ends were trimmed by 6 bases and 6 bases, with 10 bases remaining between them. The CDR3 sequence is 12 residues long. The germline CDR1 and CDR2 sequences are MDHEN and SYDVKM.

V gene TRBV7-8 combines with J gene TRBJ2-7, with TRBD2 identical over 14 bases. Per germline, CDR1 SGHVS and CDR2 FQNEAQ. The J segment lost 4 bases and the V segment lost 2 bases, leaving 7 bases of the junction unmatched. CDR3 length: 17 amino acids. The CDR3 spells CASSLRGLAGDKYEQYF. The CDR3 DNA follows: TGTGCCAGCAGCTTAAGGGGACTAGCGGGAGACAAGTACGAGCAGTACTTC.

Only a few counts were recorded for this clone. V is TRBV2 and J is TRBJ1-5; 8 bases match TRBD1. The CDR3 runs 15 residues. V shed 5 bases, J shed 4 bases, and the junction held 7 bases outside the gene matches. Germline V gene sequence: CDR1 SNHLY, CDR2 FYNNEI. The CDR3 region is CASSPTGGGNQPQHF. CDR3 DNA: TGTGCCAGCAGTCCTACAGGGGGTGGGAATCAGCCCCAGCATTTT.

This clone was counted a few times. The chain carries TRBV5-5 and TRBJ2-3; 11 bases line up with TRBD2. Germline V CDR1 and CDR2: SGHKS, YYEKEE (reference sequence). V lost 0 bases to trimming and J lost 14 bases; unmatched junction nucleotides: 2. The CDR3 loop spans 12 amino acids. The CDR3 nucleotides read TGTGCCAGCAGCTTGGGACTAGCGGGATGGTATTTT. Translating it yields CASSLGLAGWYF. The full variable domain, completed using reference TRBV5-5 and TRBJ2-3, is DAGVTQSPTHLIKTRGQQVTLRCSPISGHKSVSWYQQVLGQGPQFIFQYYEKEERGRGNFPDRFSARQFPNYSSELNVNALLLGDSALYLCASSLGLAGWYFGPGTRLTVL.

This chain links TRBV7-9 with TRBJ2-7, with TRBD1 matching 11 bases. J lost 3 bases, V lost 5 bases, and 6 bases had no gene match. Per germline, CDR1 SEHNR and CDR2 FQNEAQ (reference sequence). The CDR3 covers 15 residues. The CDR3 bases are TGTGCCAGCAGCCAGCCGGGGACAGGGGGCTACGAGCAGTACTTC. As protein: CASSQPGTGGYEQYF.

The V call is TRBV4-3, the J call TRBJ2-1, with no clear D. Germline CDR1 and CDR2: LGHNA and YSLEER. The V gene lost 4 bases and the J gene lost 0 bases, with 13 bases spanning the gap. CDR3 size: 16 residues. In DNA, the CDR3 is TGCGCCAGCAGCCGTATGGCAGCGTCCTCCTACAATGAGCAGTTCTTC. It codes for CASSRMAASSYNEQFF.

V and J are TRBV5-1 and TRBJ2-1; 8 nucleotides match TRBD1. The CDR3 consists of 14 residues. Germline V lookup: CDR1 SGHRS, CDR2 YFSETQ. V was clipped by 3 bases and J by 3 bases; unmatched bases: 2. The CDR3 coding sequence is TGCGCCAGCAGCTCAGGGGGCGGCTACAATGAGCAGTTCTTC. Translated: CASSSGGGYNEQFF.

This chain links TRBV6-5 with TRBJ1-2, with D perhaps matching TRBD1 (5 bases). The CDR3 sequence is 16 residues long. Germline CDR1 and CDR2: MNHEY and SVGAGI. Trimming left V 2 bases short and J 6 bases short, with 19 bases between. CDR3 bases: TGTGCCAGCAGTTACCGCCGGGGGGGAGGGGCGAATGGCTACACCTTC. It encodes CASSYRRGGGANGYTF.

This chain uses TRBV11-3 with TRBJ2-1; D gene unclear. CDR1 and CDR2 from the germline V gene are SGHNT and YENEEA. This CDR3 has 15 residues. Trimming removed 0 bases at V and 7 bases at J, with 13 bases between. The CDR3: CASSLEAGRDNEQFF. In DNA, the CDR3 is TGTGCCAGCAGCTTAGAGGCAGGAAGAGATAATGAGCAGTTCTTC.

This clone was detected only a few times. The V and J genes are TRBV10-2 and TRBJ2-2; TRBD1 aligns across 12 bases. With 6 bases clipped from V and 4 bases from J, the junction kept 9 bases outside the gene matches. The CDR3 length is 17 residues. Germline V CDR1 and CDR2: WSHSY, SAAADI. The CDR3 protein is CASSVRGTGGSTGELFF. The CDR3 DNA reads as TGCGCCAGCAGCGTCCGAGGGACAGGGGGCAGCACCGGGGAGCTGTTTTTT.

This clone has just one count. This chain links TRBV2 with TRBJ2-1, with TRBD2 matching 7 bases. The germline gives CDR1 SNHLY, CDR2 FYNNEI. The CDR3 has 15 residues. J was trimmed by 5 bases and V by 6 bases; bases with no gene match: 10. The CDR3 loop reads CASRKGLGLNNEQFF. The CDR3 DNA reads TGTGCCAGCAGGAAAGGACTAGGCCTAAACAATGAGCAGTTCTTC.

The chain joins TRBV19 to TRBJ2-7, with 12 bases aligning to TRBD2. In germline, CDR1 is LNHDA, CDR2 SQIVND (reference sequence). The CDR3 extends over 15 amino acids. Trimming took 5 bases from V and 2 from J; bases not matched to a gene: 4. CDR3: CASSGGLAGPYEQYF. The CDR3 region has the DNA TGTGCCAGTAGTGGAGGACTAGCGGGACCCTACGAGCAGTACTTC.

The chain links TRBV5-4 to TRBJ2-1; D is possibly TRBD2 (5 bases). The length of the CDR3 is 16 residues. Trimming stripped 5 bases from V and 0 bases from J, with 15 bases between. In germline, CDR1 is SGHNT, CDR2 YYREEE (reference sequence). CDR3 loop: CASSPKAASSYNEQFF. The CDR3 nucleotides are TGTGCCAGCAGTCCAAAAGCGGCTAGCTCCTACAATGAGCAGTTCTTC.

CDR3: CASSANGGLSSYEQYF. CDR3 in DNA: TGTGCCAGCTCAGCAAATGGGGGGTTATCCTCCTACGAGCAGTACTTC. The V call is TRBV2, the J call TRBJ2-7; a weak D match, TRBD2 (6 bases). The V gene's germline CDR1 is SNHLY and CDR2 FYNNEI. This CDR3 contains 16 residues. With 8 bases removed from V and 0 bases from J, the gap between germline ends came to 20 bases.

The V gene is TRBV5-1, the J gene TRBJ1-4; no clear D. V lost 0 bases, J lost 8 bases, and 5 bases lay in between. Germline V gene data show CDR1 as SGHRS and CDR2 as YFSETQ. There are 12 residues in the CDR3. The CDR3 DNA reads TGCGCCAGCAGCTTGGCCGGGGAAAAACTGTTTTTT. Translated: CASSLAGEKLFF.

The rearrangement uses TRBV28 and TRBJ2-5; the match to TRBD1 covers 7 bases. CDR1 MDHEN and CDR2 SYDVKM come from the germline V gene. The CDR3 runs 18 residues. J lost 2 bases, V lost 3 bases, and 15 bases had no gene match. This CDR3 reads CASSFSGTEAEGQETQYF. CDR3 DNA: TGTGCCAGCAGTTTTTCGGGGACAGAGGCCGAGGGACAAGAGACCCAGTACTTC.

The chain is built from TRBV11-2 and TRBJ2-3; possible D gene TRBD2, 5 bases. Germline V gives CDR1 SGHAT, CDR2 FQNNGV. Trimming pared 5 bases from V and 0 bases from J, leaving 12 bases between. The CDR3 extends over 15 amino acids. CDR3 nucleotides: TGTGCCAGCAGCCTTCTGAGGACTAGCACAGATACGCAGTATTTT. Translation gives CASSLLRTSTDTQYF.

The chain links TRBV5-1 to TRBJ2-5, with 8 bases that match TRBD2. V trimming: 5 bases; J trimming: 4 bases; junction bases outside the gene matches: 10. Germline V gives CDR1 SGHRS, CDR2 YFSETQ. The length of the CDR3 is 15 residues. DNA of the CDR3: TGCGCCAGCAGTTCCGGACTAGCACTTGTAGAGACCCAGTACTTC. Translated: CASSSGLALVETQYF. The full variable domain, in which reference TRBV5-1 and TRBJ2-5 provide the parts outside the CDR3, is KAGVTQTPRYLIKTRGQQVTLSCSPISGHRSVSWYQQTPGQGLQFLFEYFSETQRNKGNFPGRFSGRQFSNSRSEMNVSTLELGDSALYLCASSSGLALVETQYFGPGTRLLVL.